These 14 T cell receptor beta chains originate from one sample sequenced in a study of T cell clonotyping in hematopoietic cell transplantation. Stated time point: recipient sample about 28 days before transplant, after cytoreduction. Clones were read by immunoSEQ multiplex PCR, and TCRdb kept only the in-frame ones, dropping some. The sample consists of approximately 26,000 clones, more than 65% of them appearing once. The material sequenced was peripheral blood mononuclear cells, taken before stem cell transplant. The receptors stem from a woman in her fifties or sixties with acute myeloid leukemia. Some clones in this sample may be carry-over from other donors' samples.

V usage is TRBV5-1 and J usage is TRBJ2-6; the D is unclear. Between the trimmed V and J ends, which lost 0 bases and 2 bases, there was a span of 9 bases. CDR3 length equals 16 residues. Germline V lookup: CDR1 SGHRS, CDR2 YFSETQ. Written as DNA, the CDR3 is TGCGCCAGCAGCTTGGGCTGGCAGCCTGGGGCCAACGTCCTGACTTTC. It translates to CASSLGWQPGANVLTF.

The chain has TRBV10-3 and TRBJ2-2; 8 bases are a match to TRBD1. This CDR3 is built from 17 residues. Trimming took 11 bases from V and 1 from J; bases not matched to a gene: 15. Germline V gene sequence: CDR1 ENHRY, CDR2 SYGVKD. In DNA form, the CDR3 reads TGTGCCGTTACGGACCCTTATGGACAGGGGAACACCGGGGAGCTGTTTTTT. As protein: CAVTDPYGQGNTGELFF.

The V call is TRBV7-9, the J call TRBJ1-6, with TRBD1 identical over 7 bases. This CDR3 spans 15 amino acids. V trimming: 0 bases; J trimming: 7 bases; junction bases outside the gene matches: 3. Germline assignment: CDR1 SEHNR and CDR2 FQNEAQ (reference sequence). CDR3 loop: CASSLAGTANSPLHF. The CDR3 DNA is TGTGCCAGCAGCTTAGCGGGGACAGCGAATTCACCCCTCCACTTT.

The chain links TRBV7-8 to TRBJ2-7; D is undetermined. The V and J ends lost 5 bases and 4 bases respectively, with 15 bases between them. The CDR3 consists of 14 residues. Germline V gene data show CDR1 as SGHVS and CDR2 as FQNEAQ. The CDR3 protein is CASSPRRARYEQYF. DNA of the CDR3: TGTGCCAGCAGCCCAAGGAGAGCTCGGTACGAGCAGTACTTC.

The chain employs TRBV9 and TRBJ2-1; no definite D call. The CDR3 spans 14 residues. Deletions cut 0 bases from V and 6 bases from J, with 10 bases between. From germline, CDR1 is SGDLS and CDR2 YYNGEE. In nucleotides, the CDR3 is TGTGCCAGCAGCGTAGAGACATCCGGCAATGAGCAGTTCTTC. Translated: CASSVETSGNEQFF.

The V and J genes are TRBV29-1 and TRBJ2-1; TRBD2 aligns across 10 bases. CDR3 size: 14 residues. V dropped 4 bases and J dropped 5; count of bases not matched to a gene: 5. The germline CDR1 and CDR2 sequences are SQVTM and ANQGSEA. The CDR3 sequence: CSVVKLAGNNEQFF. The DNA for the CDR3 is TGCAGCGTTGTAAAACTAGCGGGAAACAATGAGCAGTTCTTC.

J is TRBJ1-2 and V is TRBV27; 7 positions match TRBD1. Losses at the gene ends were 9 bases for V and 3 bases for J; bases not matched to a gene: 16. The CDR3 contains 16 residues. From germline, CDR1 is MNHEY and CDR2 SMNVEV (reference sequence). The CDR3 nucleotides are TGTGCCAGACCTAAGACAGGGTGCGGGGGGGACTATGGCTACACCTTC. It codes for CARPKTGCGGDYGYTF.

This chain uses TRBV7-9 with TRBJ1-3; D not resolved. There are 13 residues in the CDR3. Germline CDR1 reads SEHNR; CDR2 reads FQNEAQ (reference sequence). The V end lost 6 bases, the J end lost 1 base, and 7 bases lay between the germline ends. This CDR3 is CASRTRSGNTIYF. The CDR3 coding sequence is TGTGCCAGCAGGACACGGTCTGGAAACACCATATATTTT.

This chain connects TRBV4-1 to TRBJ2-7, with D maybe TRBD1 (6 bases). The germline gives CDR1 MGHRA, CDR2 YSYEKL. V dropped 0 bases and J dropped 3 bases, with 12 bases sitting between them. This CDR3 spans 15 amino acids. The CDR3 DNA reads TGCGCCAGCAGCCAAGATAAGTACAGGGACTACGAGCAGTACTTC. Translating it yields CASSQDKYRDYEQYF.

This rearrangement joins TRBV14 to TRBJ1-5; weak D call: TRBD1 (6 bases). Trimming took off 1 base at V and 2 bases at J, with 12 bases between the two ends. This CDR3 contains 16 residues. CDR1 is SGHDN, CDR2 FVKESK, per germline. This CDR3 reads CASSQAGAVGNQPQHF. In DNA form, the CDR3 reads TGTGCCAGCAGCCAAGCGGGGGCTGTAGGCAATCAGCCCCAGCATTTT.

The chain couples TRBV28 to TRBJ1-5; D gene ambiguous. This CDR3 has 14 residues. Germline CDR1 is MDHEN and CDR2 is SYDVKM. Trimming shortened V by 6 bases and J by 0 bases, and 9 bases separated the two germline ends. CDR3 region: CASSFGLSNQPQHF. In DNA, the CDR3 is TGTGCCAGCAGCTTTGGCCTTAGCAATCAGCCCCAGCATTTT.

The V and J genes are TRBV19 and TRBJ1-2; D unclear. The germline gives CDR1 LNHDA, CDR2 SQIVND (reference sequence). Trimming took off 0 bases at V and 4 bases at J, with 18 bases between the two ends. The CDR3 runs 17 residues. The CDR3 spells CASSIDLSSGYGYGYTF. The CDR3 coding sequence is TGTGCCAGTAGTATAGATCTCTCGTCCGGCTACGGCTATGGCTACACCTTC.

The chain links TRBV19 to TRBJ2-2; 8 bases fit TRBD1. This CDR3 is built from 16 residues. The V gene end was trimmed by 8 bases and the J gene end by 1 base; junction bases not matched to a gene: 9. Germline V lookup: CDR1 LNHDA, CDR2 SQIVND (reference sequence). The chain's CDR3 is CASRKGTGGNTGELFF. The CDR3 DNA follows: TGTGCCAGTCGAAAAGGAACAGGGGGGAACACCGGGGAGCTGTTTTTT.

The genes are TRBV5-4 and TRBJ1-1; D ambiguous. The CDR3 has 14 amino acids. Trimming stripped 0 bases from V and 7 bases from J, with 13 bases between. CDR1 and CDR2 from the germline V gene are SGHNT and YYREEE (reference sequence). DNA for the CDR3: TGTGCCAGCAGCTTGGCCAGCCCTCCCCTTGAAGCTTTCTTT. Its translation: CASSLASPPLEAFF.